This T cell receptor (beta chain) is from a study of PD-1 blockade in classical Hodgkin lymphoma. All trial patients relapsed after autologous stem cell transplantation. CDR1 SGHDT and CDR2 YYEEEE come from the germline V gene. The CDR3 has 13 residues. Trimming took 3 bases from V and 3 from J; bases not matched to a gene: 0. The method was immunoSEQ multiplex PCR; TCRdb's version includes in-frame clones alone and lacks a portion of them. The top ten hold around 17% of the sample, which has 20,000 or so clones, roughly 83% seen once. The chain has TRBV5-6 and TRBJ2-7, with 10 bases identical to TRBD1. The sample consisted of peripheral blood mononuclear cells (PBMCs), taken before the second cycle of nivolumab. The receptor's source is a human donor with classical Hodgkin lymphoma. The CDR3 region has the DNA TGTGCCAGCAGCTGGACAGGGGGCTACGAGCAGTACTTC. Protein product: CASSWTGGYEQYF.